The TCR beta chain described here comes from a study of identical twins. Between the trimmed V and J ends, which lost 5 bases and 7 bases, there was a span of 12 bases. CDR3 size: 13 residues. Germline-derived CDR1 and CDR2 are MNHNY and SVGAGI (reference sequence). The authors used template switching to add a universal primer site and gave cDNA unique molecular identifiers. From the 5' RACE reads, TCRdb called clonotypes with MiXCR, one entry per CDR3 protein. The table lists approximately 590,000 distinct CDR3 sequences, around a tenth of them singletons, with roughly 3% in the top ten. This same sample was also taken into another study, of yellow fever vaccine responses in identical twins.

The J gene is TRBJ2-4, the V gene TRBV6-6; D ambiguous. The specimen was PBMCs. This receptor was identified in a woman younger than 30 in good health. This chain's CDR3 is CASSDTLGNIQYF. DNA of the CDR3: TGTGCCAGCAGTGACACATTAGGGAACATTCAGTACTTC.